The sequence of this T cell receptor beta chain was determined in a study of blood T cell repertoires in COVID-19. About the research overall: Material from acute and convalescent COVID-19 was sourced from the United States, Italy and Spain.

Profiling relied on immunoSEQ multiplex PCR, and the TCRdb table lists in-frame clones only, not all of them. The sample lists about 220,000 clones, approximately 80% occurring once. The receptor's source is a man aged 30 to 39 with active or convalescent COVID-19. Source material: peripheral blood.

CDR3 sequence: CASSDGPHEQFF. CDR3 in DNA: TGTGCCAGCAGTGACGGTCCCCATGAGCAGTTCTTC. This rearrangement joins TRBV6-1 to TRBJ2-1; D gene unclear. The CDR3 spans 12 residues. Trimming pared 3 bases from V and 8 bases from J, leaving 8 bases between. The V gene's germline CDR1 is MNHNS and CDR2 SASEGT.